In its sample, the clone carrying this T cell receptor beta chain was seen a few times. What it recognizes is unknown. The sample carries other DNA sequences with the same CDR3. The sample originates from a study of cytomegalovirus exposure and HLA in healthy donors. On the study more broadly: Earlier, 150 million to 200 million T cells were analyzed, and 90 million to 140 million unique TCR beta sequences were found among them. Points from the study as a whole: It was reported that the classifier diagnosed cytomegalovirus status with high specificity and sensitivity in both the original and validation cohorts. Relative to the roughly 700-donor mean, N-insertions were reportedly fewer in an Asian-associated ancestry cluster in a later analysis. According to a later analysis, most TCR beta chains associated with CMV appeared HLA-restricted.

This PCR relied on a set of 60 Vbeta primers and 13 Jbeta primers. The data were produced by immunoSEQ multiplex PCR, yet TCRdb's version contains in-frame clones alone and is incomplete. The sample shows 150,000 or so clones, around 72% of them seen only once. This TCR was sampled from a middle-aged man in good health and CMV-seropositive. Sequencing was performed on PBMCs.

The CDR3 region has the DNA TGTGCCAGCAGTCGCCTCCTAAATCAGCCCCAGCATTTT. Its protein product is CASSRLLNQPQHF. The chain joins TRBV6-5 to TRBJ1-5, with no clear D. V lost 5 bases and J 4 bases, leaving 9 bases between the germline ends. The V gene's germline CDR1 is MNHEY and CDR2 SVGAGI. The CDR3 sequence is 13 residues long.